The 12 T cell receptor beta chains listed next were all sequenced from one sample in a study of somatic mutations in cytotoxic T cells in rheumatoid arthritis. This table comes from immunoSEQ multiplex PCR, and its TCRdb copy is limited to in-frame clones, with some not included. The sample includes about 30,000 clones, approximately 85% of them seen just once. Sequenced material: CD8+ T cells sorted from blood. The receptors stem from an adult with rheumatoid arthritis.

This chain uses TRBV4-3 with TRBJ2-7; 9 bases are shared with TRBD2. The length of the CDR3 is 15 residues. CDR1 and CDR2 (germline): LGHNA, YSLEER. The V and J ends lost 1 base and 2 bases, in that order; junction bases with no gene match: 3. The CDR3 reads CASSQGLAGTYEQYF. For the CDR3, the DNA is TGCGCCAGCAGCCAAGGGCTAGCGGGGACCTACGAGCAGTACTTC.

Points on this clone: The junction shows a germline mismatch at one end, possibly a read error. The rearrangement links TRBV27 to TRBJ2-1, with 9 bases identical to TRBD2. The CDR3 length is 14 residues. Germline CDR1 is MNHEY and CDR2 is SMNVEV (reference sequence). CDR3 sequence: CASGELAGYNGQFF. The DNA for the CDR3 is TGTGCCAGCGGGGAACTAGCGGGCTACAATGGGCAGTTCTTC.

The chain carries TRBV29-1 and TRBJ2-5, with 10 bases that match TRBD2. The trim removed 3 bases at V and 3 bases at J, leaving 1 base unmatched. Germline V gene lookup returns CDR1 SQVTM and CDR2 ANQGSEA. The CDR3 covers 13 residues. The CDR3 sequence: CSVDGLAEETQYF. The CDR3 nucleotides read TGCAGCGTTGACGGACTAGCGGAAGAGACCCAGTACTTC.

This chain uses TRBV25-1 with TRBJ2-7; TRBD1 matches at 9 bases. Trimming removed 7 bases from V and 7 bases from J; junction bases left unmatched: 11. The CDR3 extends over 14 amino acids. Germline V CDR1 and CDR2: MGHDK, SYGVNS. The CDR3 reads CASTDSGTGSEQYF. The DNA of the CDR3 is TGTGCCAGCACCGATTCCGGGACAGGGTCAGAGCAGTACTTC.

A few counts support this clone. The chain recombines TRBV30 with TRBJ2-1; a possible D gene is TRBD2 (6 bases). Germline values: CDR1 GTSNPN, CDR2 SVGIG (reference sequence). The length of the CDR3 is 13 residues. Trimming cost V 7 bases and J 5 bases, with 15 bases left between them. The CDR3 DNA follows: TGTGCCTCCACGCCGCGGGGACACAATGAGCAGTTCTTC. Translating it yields CASTPRGHNEQFF.

V is TRBV6-1 and J is TRBJ2-7, with 8 bases matching TRBD2. Looked up from germline, CDR1 is MNHNS and CDR2 is SASEGT. The CDR3 consists of 15 residues. Trimming removed 7 bases from V and 0 bases from J; junction bases left unmatched: 8. The chain's CDR3 is CASTSTSDSSYEQYF. The CDR3 region has the DNA TGTGCCAGCACCTCGACTAGCGACAGCTCCTACGAGCAGTACTTC.

This rearrangement joins TRBV9 to TRBJ2-3; D call uncertain. Germline CDR1 SGDLS, CDR2 YYNGEE. This CDR3 region has 14 residues. Trimming cost V 3 bases and J 0 bases, with 8 bases left between them. CDR3 in amino acids: CASSGGSSTDTQYF. The CDR3 nucleotides read TGTGCCAGCAGCGGAGGCAGTAGCACAGATACGCAGTATTTT.

This clone was picked up a small number of times. This rearrangement joins TRBV6-5 to TRBJ1-6; the D is unclear. The V end was cut by 2 bases, the J end by 10 bases, with 6 bases between. CDR3 length: 12 amino acids. Germline V lookup: CDR1 MNHEY, CDR2 SVGAGI. This CDR3 reads CASSYVGSPLHF. CDR3 DNA: TGTGCCAGCAGTTACGTAGGCTCACCCCTCCACTTT.

This chain connects TRBV6-5 to TRBJ2-1, with D perhaps TRBD2 (6 bases). CDR3 size: 14 residues. Germline CDR1 is MNHEY and CDR2 is SVGAGI. V dropped 4 bases and J dropped 3 bases, with 10 bases sitting between them. The DNA of the CDR3 is TGTGCCAGCAGTTCCGGGACTTACTACAATGAGCAGTTCTTC. Translation: CASSSGTYYNEQFF.

The rearrangement uses TRBV6-4 and TRBJ2-1; TRBD2 matches 12 bases. The germline CDR1 and CDR2 sequences are MRHNA and SNTAGT. V dropped 4 bases and J dropped 6; count of bases not matched to a gene: 4. The CDR3 covers 15 residues. In DNA, the CDR3 is TGTGCCAGCAGTGCTAGCGGGGGGGCCTCCAATGAGCAGTTCTTC. This translates into CASSASGGASNEQFF.

J is TRBJ1-6 and V is TRBV6-5; 9 nucleotides agree with TRBD1. The ends lost 4 bases at V and 4 bases at J; junction bases unmatched: 2. Germline CDR1 and CDR2: MNHEY and SVGAGI. The CDR3 has 15 residues. CDR3 sequence (DNA): TGTGCCAGCAGTTTGACAGGGGGGTATAATTCACCCCTCCACTTT. Translated, it gives CASSLTGGYNSPLHF.

The V gene is TRBV5-5, the J gene TRBJ1-1; 7 bases map to TRBD1. This CDR3 is 14 amino acids long. From germline, CDR1 is SGHKS and CDR2 YYEKEE (reference sequence). The V and J ends lost 0 bases and 5 bases, in that order; junction bases with no gene match: 4. The CDR3 reads CASSLEGARTEAFF. Written as DNA, the CDR3 is TGTGCCAGCAGCTTGGAGGGGGCGAGGACTGAAGCTTTCTTT.